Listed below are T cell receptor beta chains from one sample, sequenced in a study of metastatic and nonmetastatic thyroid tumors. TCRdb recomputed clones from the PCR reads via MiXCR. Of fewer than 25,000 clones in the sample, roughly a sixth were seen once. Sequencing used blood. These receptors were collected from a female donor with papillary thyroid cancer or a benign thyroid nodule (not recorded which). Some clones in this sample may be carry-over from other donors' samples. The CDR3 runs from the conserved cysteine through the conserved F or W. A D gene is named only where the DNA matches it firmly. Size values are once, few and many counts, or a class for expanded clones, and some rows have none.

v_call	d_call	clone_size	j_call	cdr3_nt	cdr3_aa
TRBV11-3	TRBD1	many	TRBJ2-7	TGTGCCAGCAGCACCGGACAGGGGGCCCACGAGCAGTACTTC	CASSTGQGAHEQYF
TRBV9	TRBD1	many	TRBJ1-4	TGTGCCAGCAGCCCGTGGACAGGGGCAACTAATGAAAAACTGTTTTTT	CASSPWTGATNEKLFF
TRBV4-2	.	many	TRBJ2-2	TGTGCCAGCAGACCAGACAGAATCACCGGGGAGCTGTTTTTT	CASRPDRITGELFF
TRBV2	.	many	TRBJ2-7	TGTGCCACTCGGGATAATGCCTACGAGCAGTACTTC	CATRDNAYEQYF
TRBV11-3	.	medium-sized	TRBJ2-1	TGTGCCAGCAGCTTAGGCGGGGTCTCCTTTAATGAGCAGTTCTTC	CASSLGGVSFNEQFF
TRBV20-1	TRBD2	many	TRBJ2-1	TGCAGTGCTAGAGACTCTAGCGGGATGCGCTCCTACAATGAGCAGTTCTTC	CSARDSSGMRSYNEQFF
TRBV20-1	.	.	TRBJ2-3	TGCAGTGCTAGAGATACGGAGACAGATACGCAGTATTTT	CSARDTETDTQYF
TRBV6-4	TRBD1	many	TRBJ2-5	TGTGCCAGCAGTGACTCATCTGAGTTTGGCGACAGGGGATCGGAGACCCAGTACTTC	CASSDSSEFGDRGSETQYF
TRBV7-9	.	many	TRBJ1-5	TGTGCCAGCAGCTCGACAGTCAGCAATCAGCCCCAGCATTTT	CASSSTVSNQPQHF
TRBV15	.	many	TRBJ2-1	TGTGCCACCAGCACGAGCGGTTACAATGAGCAGTTCTTC	CATSTSGYNEQFF
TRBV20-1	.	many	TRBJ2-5	TGCAGTGCTAGAGATCCTACTGTCGGTACGACCCAGTACTTC	CSARDPTVGTTQYF
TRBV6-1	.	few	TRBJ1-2	TGTGCCAGCAGTGAAGGGGAGACAGGTTTAAATGGCTACACCTTC	CASSEGETGLNGYTF
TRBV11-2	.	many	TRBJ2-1	TGTGCCAGCAGCCGTACTACTACAGGGAATGAGCAGTTCTTC	CASSRTTTGNEQFF
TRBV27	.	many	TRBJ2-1	TGTGCCAGCAGTCCCTACACATTGGATGAGCAGTTCTTC	CASSPYTLDEQFF
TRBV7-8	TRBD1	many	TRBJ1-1	TGTGCCAGCAGCTTGAACAGGGGAATGAACACTGAAGCTTTCTTT	CASSLNRGMNTEAFF
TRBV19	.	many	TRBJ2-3	TGTGCCAGTAGTAGAGACACAGATACGCAGTATTTT	CASSRDTDTQYF
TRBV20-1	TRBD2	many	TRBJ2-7	TGCAGTGCTAGAGATGGGGGACTAAACACCTACGAGCAGTACTTC	CSARDGGLNTYEQYF
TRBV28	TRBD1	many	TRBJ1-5	TGTGCCAGCAGATCAGGGGGGATTCAGTCCCAGCATTTT	CASRSGGIQSQHF
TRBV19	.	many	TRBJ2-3	TGTGCCAGTAGCCCCGGGGTAGCGGAGAGCACAGATACGCAGTATTTT	CASSPGVAESTDTQYF
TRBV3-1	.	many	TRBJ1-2	TGTGCCAGCAGCCAACTCCCAGGGTCCTATGGCTACACCTTC	CASSQLPGSYGYTF
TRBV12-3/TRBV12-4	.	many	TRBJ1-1	TGTGCCAGCAGTTTGCGAATGAACACTGAAGCTTTCTTT	CASSLRMNTEAFF
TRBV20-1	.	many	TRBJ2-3	TGCAGTGCTGCTAGCACAGATACGCAGTATTTT	CSAASTDTQYF
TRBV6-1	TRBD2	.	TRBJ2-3	TGTGCCAGCAGTGAATTCCAGGCGGGGGGTGCAGATACGCAGTATTTT	CASSEFQAGGADTQYF
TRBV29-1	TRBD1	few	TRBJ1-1	TGCAGCGTCGGGACAGGGGGCACTGAAGCTTTCTTT	CSVGTGGTEAFF
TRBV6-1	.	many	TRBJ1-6	TGTGCCAGCAGTCCTCCGCGGGGTAATTCACCCCTCCACTTT	CASSPPRGNSPLHF
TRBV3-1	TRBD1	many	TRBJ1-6	TGTGCCAGCAGCCACCGGGACAGTAATTCACCCCTCCACTTT	CASSHRDSNSPLHF
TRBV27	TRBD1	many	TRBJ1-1	TGTGCCAGCAGTTATTTCAAGGACAGGGCTATTACTGAAGCTTTCTTT	CASSYFKDRAITEAFF
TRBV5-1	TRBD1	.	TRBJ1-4	TGCGCCAGCAGCTTGGTGACAGGGGGTGAAAAACTGTTTTTT	CASSLVTGGEKLFF
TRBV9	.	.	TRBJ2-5	TGTGCCAGCAGCGTAGCCCTAGGGGAGACCCAGTACTTC	CASSVALGETQYF
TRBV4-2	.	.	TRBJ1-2	TGTGCCAGCGGCCCTAGGCTGAGCTATGGCTACACCTTC	CASGPRLSYGYTF
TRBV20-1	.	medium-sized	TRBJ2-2	TGCAGTGCTAGAGATCACAGGTTTCCCGGGGAGCTGTTTTTT	CSARDHRFPGELFF
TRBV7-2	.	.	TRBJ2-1	TGTGCCAGCAGCTTAGGGCCGGCTAGCGACGAGCAGTTCTTC	CASSLGPASDEQFF
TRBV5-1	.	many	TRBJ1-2	TGCGCCAGCAGCTCCGTACAGGGAAACTATGGCTACACCTTC	CASSSVQGNYGYTF
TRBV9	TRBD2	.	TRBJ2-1	TGTGCCAGCAGCGTAATGGAGACTAGCGGCCAGAGCTCCTACAATGAGCAGTTCTTC	CASSVMETSGQSSYNEQFF
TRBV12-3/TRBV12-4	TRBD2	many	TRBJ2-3	TGTGCCAGCGGGACTAGCGGCACAGATACGCAGTATTTT	CASGTSGTDTQYF
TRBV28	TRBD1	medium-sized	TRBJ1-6	TGTGCCAGCAGTTCCGTCTCAGGGGGTAATAATTCACCCCTCCACTTT	CASSSVSGGNNSPLHF
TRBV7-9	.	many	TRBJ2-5	TGTGCCAGCAGCTTAACTAGACAAGAGACCCAGTACTTC	CASSLTRQETQYF